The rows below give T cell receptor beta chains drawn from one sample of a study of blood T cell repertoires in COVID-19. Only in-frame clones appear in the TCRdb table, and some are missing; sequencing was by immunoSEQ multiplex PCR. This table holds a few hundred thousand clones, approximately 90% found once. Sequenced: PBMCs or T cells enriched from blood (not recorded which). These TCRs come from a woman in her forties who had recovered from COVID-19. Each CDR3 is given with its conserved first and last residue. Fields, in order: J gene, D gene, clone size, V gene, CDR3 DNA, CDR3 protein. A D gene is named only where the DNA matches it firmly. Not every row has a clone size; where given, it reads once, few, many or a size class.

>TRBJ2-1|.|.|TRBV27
TGTGCCATCCTGACTGAACATGAGCAGTTCTTC
CAILTEHEQFF
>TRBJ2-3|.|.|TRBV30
TGTGCCTGGAGTTACAGGGAAAGCACAGATACGCAGTATTTT
CAWSYRESTDTQYF
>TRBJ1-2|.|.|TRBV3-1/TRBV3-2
TGTGCCAGCAGCCAAGAACCAGGCTTTGGCTACACCTTC
CASSQEPGFGYTF
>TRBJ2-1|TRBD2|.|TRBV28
TGTGCCAGCAGTCCAGCAGCGGGAGGGGGCAATGAGCAGTTCTTC
CASSPAAGGGNEQFF
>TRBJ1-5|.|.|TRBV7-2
TGTGCCAGCAGCCCAATGGGGTACAGGGGCAATCAGCCCCAGCATTTT
CASSPMGYRGNQPQHF
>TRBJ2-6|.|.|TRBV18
TGTGCCAGCTCTCCCATTTCAGGGTTCTCTGGGGCCAACGTCCTGACTTTC
CASSPISGFSGANVLTF
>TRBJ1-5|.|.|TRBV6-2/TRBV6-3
TGTGCCAGCAGCCTGACGGGGGAGAACAATCAGCCCCAGCATTTT
CASSLTGENNQPQHF
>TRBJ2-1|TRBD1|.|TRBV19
TGTGCCAGTAGTATTGCTCGTGGGACAGTCTACAATGAGCAGTTCTTC
CASSIARGTVYNEQFF
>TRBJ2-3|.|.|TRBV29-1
TGCAGCGTTGTCCGAGGGTCGGATACGCAGTATTTT
CSVVRGSDTQYF
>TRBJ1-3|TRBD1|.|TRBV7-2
TGTGCCAGCAGTAGTCAGGGGGACCGGGGAAACACCATATATTTT
CASSSQGDRGNTIYF
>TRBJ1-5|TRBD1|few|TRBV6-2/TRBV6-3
TGTGCCAGCAGTTGGGGGACAGGGCGGGATCAGCCCCAGCATTTT
CASSWGTGRDQPQHF
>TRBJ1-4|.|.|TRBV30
TGTGCCTGGAGTAGTCCTGGACACACTAATGAAAAACTGTTTTTT
CAWSSPGHTNEKLFF
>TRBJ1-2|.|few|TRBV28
TGTGCCAGCAGCCTAGCCCCCGATGGGAGCTATGGCTACACCTTC
CASSLAPDGSYGYTF
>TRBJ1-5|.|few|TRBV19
TGTGCCAGTAGTATCCGGGGGAGTAGCAATCAGCCCCAGCATTTT
CASSIRGSSNQPQHF
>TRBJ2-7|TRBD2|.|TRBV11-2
TGTGCCAGCAGCCTTGGCCCTGCGGCTAGCGGGTACGAGCAGTACTTC
CASSLGPAASGYEQYF
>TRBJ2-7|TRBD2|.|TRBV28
TGTGCCAGCAGCCCGCCCCCGGCCACGGGGGGGTACGAGCAGTACTTC
CASSPPPATGGYEQYF